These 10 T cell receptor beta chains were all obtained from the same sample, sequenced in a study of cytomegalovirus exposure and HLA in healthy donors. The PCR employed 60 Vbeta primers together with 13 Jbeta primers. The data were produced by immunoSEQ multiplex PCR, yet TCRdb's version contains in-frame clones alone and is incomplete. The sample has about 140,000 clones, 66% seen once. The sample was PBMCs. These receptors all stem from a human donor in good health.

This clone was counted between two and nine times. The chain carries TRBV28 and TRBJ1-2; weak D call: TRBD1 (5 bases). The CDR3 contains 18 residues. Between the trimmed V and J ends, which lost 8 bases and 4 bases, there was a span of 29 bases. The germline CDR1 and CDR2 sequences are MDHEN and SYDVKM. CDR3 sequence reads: CASCCKTRVVIESYGYTF. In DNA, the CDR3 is TGTGCCAGCTGTTGTAAGACCAGGGTTGTCATAGAGTCCTATGGCTACACCTTC.

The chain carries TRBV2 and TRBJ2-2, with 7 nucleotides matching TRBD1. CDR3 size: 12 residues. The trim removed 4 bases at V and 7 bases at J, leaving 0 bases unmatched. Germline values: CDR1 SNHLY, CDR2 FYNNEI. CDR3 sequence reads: CASSGTGGELFF. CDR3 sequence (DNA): TGTGCCAGCAGTGGGACAGGCGGGGAGCTGTTTTTT.

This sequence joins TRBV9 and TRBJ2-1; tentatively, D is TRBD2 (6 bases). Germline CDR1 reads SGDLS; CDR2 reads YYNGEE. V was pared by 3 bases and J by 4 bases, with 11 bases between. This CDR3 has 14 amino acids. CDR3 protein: CASSGPAGYNEQFF. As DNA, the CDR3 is TGTGCCAGCAGCGGTCCCGCGGGATACAATGAGCAGTTCTTC.

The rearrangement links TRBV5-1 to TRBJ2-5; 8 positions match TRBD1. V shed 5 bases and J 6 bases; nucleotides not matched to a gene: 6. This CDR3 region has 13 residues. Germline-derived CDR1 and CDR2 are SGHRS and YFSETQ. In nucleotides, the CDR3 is TGCGCCAGCAGGAGACAGGGGTGGCAGACCCAGTACTTC. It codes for CASRRQGWQTQYF.

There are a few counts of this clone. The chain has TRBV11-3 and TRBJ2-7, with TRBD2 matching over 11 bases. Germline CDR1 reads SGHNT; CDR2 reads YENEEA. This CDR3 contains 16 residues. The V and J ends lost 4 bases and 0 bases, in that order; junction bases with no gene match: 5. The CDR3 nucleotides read TGTGCCAGCAGCTCGATAGCGGGAGGGCTCTCCTACGAGCAGTACTTC. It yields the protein CASSSIAGGLSYEQYF.

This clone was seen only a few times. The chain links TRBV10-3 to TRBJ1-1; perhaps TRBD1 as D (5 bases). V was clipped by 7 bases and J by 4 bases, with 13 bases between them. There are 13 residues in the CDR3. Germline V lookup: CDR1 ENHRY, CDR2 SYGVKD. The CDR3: CAIMGEVGTEAFF. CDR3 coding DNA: TGTGCCATCATGGGGGAGGTAGGCACTGAAGCTTTCTTT.

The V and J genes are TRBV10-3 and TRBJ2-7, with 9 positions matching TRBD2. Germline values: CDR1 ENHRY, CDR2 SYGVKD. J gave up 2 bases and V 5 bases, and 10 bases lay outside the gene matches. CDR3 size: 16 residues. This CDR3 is CAISNGLAGYTYEQYF. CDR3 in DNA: TGTGCCATCAGTAACGGTCTAGCGGGGTATACCTACGAGCAGTACTTC.

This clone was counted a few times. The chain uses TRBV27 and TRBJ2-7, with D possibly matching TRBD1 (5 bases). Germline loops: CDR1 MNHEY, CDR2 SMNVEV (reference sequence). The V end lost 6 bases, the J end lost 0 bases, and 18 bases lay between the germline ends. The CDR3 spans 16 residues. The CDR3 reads CASRTPRGQSSYEQYF. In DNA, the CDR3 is TGTGCCAGCAGGACCCCTAGGGGCCAAAGCTCCTACGAGCAGTACTTC.

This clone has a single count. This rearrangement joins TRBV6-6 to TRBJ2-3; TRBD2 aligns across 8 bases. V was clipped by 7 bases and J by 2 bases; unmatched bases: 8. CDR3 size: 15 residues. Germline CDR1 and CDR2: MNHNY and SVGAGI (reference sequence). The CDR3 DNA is TGTGCCAGCAAAGCGGGAGAGTATTTCACAGATACGCAGTATTTT. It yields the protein CASKAGEYFTDTQYF.

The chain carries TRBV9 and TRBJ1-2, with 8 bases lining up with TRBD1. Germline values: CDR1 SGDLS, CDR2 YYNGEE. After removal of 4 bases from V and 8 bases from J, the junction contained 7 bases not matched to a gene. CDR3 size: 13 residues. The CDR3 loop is CASSNGQGRGYTF. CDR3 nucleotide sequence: TGTGCCAGCAGCAATGGACAGGGCCGGGGCTACACCTTC.